The present T cell receptor (beta chain) was sequenced within a study of blood T cell repertoires in COVID-19. Measured with immunoSEQ multiplex PCR; TCRdb has only the in-frame clones, and not every one. The table shows 200,000 to 250,000 clones, with 82% occurring only once. Germline V lookup: CDR1 SGHRS, CDR2 YFSETQ. The CDR3 has 14 amino acids. Trimming cost V 0 bases and J 3 bases; bases outside gene matches: 1. Sequencing was carried out using PBMCs or T cells enriched from blood (not recorded which). The clonotype comes from a woman aged 60-75 years who had recovered from COVID-19. The gene calls are TRBV5-1 and TRBJ2-7; TRBD2 matches at 9 bases. CDR3 coding DNA: TGCGCCAGCAGCTTGGGACTAGCGGACTACGAGCAGTACTTC. Amino acids: CASSLGLADYEQYF. Complete variable domain (other parts from reference TRBV5-1 and TRBJ2-7): KAGVTQTPRYLIKTRGQQVTLSCSPISGHRSVSWYQQTPGQGLQFLFEYFSETQRNKGNFPGRFSGRQFSNSRSEMNVSTLELGDSALYLCASSLGLADYEQYFGPGTRLTVT.